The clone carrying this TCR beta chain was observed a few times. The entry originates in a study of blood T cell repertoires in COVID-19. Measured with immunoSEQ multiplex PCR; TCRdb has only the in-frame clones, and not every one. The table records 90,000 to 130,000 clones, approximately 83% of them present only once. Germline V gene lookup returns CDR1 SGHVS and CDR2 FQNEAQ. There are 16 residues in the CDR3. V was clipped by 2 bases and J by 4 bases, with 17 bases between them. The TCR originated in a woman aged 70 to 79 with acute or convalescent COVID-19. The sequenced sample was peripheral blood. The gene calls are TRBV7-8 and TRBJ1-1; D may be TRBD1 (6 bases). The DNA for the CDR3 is TGTGCCAGCAGCTTATTGACAGGCCAGTGGGGCACTGAAGCTTTCTTT. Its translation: CASSLLTGQWGTEAFF.